These 14 T cell receptor beta chains originate from one sample sequenced in a study of early T cells in non-severe SARS-CoV-2 infection. TCRdb ran MiXCR on the 5' RACE reads and lists one entry per CDR3 protein. Of 48,000 or so distinct CDR3 sequences listed, roughly 6.2% were seen once; the top ten hold around 7%. Specimen: whole blood, collected at baseline. Every receptor here comes from an adult who was a healthcare worker with PCR-confirmed SARS-CoV-2 infection or an uninfected control (not recorded which).

This clonotype was counted a few times. The rearrangement joins TRBV6-1 to TRBJ2-7; D is uncertain. This CDR3 region has 12 residues. V lost 0 bases to trimming and J lost 4 bases, with 4 bases between them. The germline V gene encodes CDR1 MNHNS and CDR2 SASEGT. This CDR3 reads CASSEAPYEQYF. The CDR3 bases are TGTGCCAGCAGTGAAGCACCTTACGAGCAGTACTTC.

The table lists this clonotype with a few counts. V is TRBV6-6 and J is TRBJ2-1; perhaps TRBD1 as D (7 bases). V was trimmed by 1 base and J by 5 bases, leaving 12 bases between them. The CDR3 spans 15 residues. Germline values: CDR1 MNHNY, CDR2 SVGAGI (reference sequence). This chain's CDR3 is CASSYLARGDNEQFF. In DNA, the CDR3 is TGTGCCAGCAGTTACTTGGCCAGGGGGGACAATGAGCAGTTCTTC.

In its sample, this clonotype was seen a few times. The CDR3 reads CASSLGSLNDRVAYEQYF. In DNA form, the CDR3 reads TGCGCCAGCAGCTTGGGAAGCCTTAATGACAGGGTTGCCTACGAGCAGTACTTC. The chain carries TRBV5-1 and TRBJ2-7; TRBD1 matches 7 bases. Losses at the gene ends were 0 bases for V and 2 bases for J; bases not matched to a gene: 14. CDR1 is SGHRS, CDR2 YFSETQ, per germline. CDR3 length: 18 residues.

This clonotype came up many times. This chain joins TRBV20-1 and TRBJ1-6; 7 positions match TRBD1. Trimming cost V 2 bases and J 5 bases; bases outside gene matches: 3. Germline CDR1 DFQATT, CDR2 SNEGSKA (reference sequence). CDR3 size: 14 residues. CDR3 sequence reads: CSARTGQNNSPLHF. The CDR3 DNA follows: TGCAGTGCTAGAACGGGACAGAATAATTCACCCCTCCACTTT.

This clonotype showed up many times. V usage is TRBV6-1 and J usage is TRBJ2-1; TRBD2 agrees at 12 bases. The CDR3 totals 15 residues. V dropped 7 bases and J dropped 6; count of bases not matched to a gene: 7. The V gene's germline CDR1 is MNHNS and CDR2 SASEGT. The CDR3, as DNA: TGTGCCAGCAACCGACTAGCGGGAGAGGTCAATGAGCAGTTCTTC. This encodes CASNRLAGEVNEQFF.

This clonotype was counted at least ten times. The V gene is TRBV7-3, the J gene TRBJ1-2; D gene uncertain. With 5 bases removed from V and 3 bases from J, the gap between germline ends came to 13 bases. The CDR3 sequence is 14 residues long. Per germline, CDR1 SGHTA and CDR2 FQGTGA. The CDR3 sequence is CASSPQGGHYGYTF. CDR3 DNA sequence: TGTGCCAGCAGCCCCCAAGGTGGACACTATGGCTACACCTTC.

This clonotype was observed at least ten times. This rearrangement joins TRBV7-2 to TRBJ2-3; D ambiguous. V was trimmed by 5 bases and J by 7 bases, leaving 13 bases between them. Germline V gene data show CDR1 as SGHTA and CDR2 as FQGNSA. The CDR3 is made up of 13 amino acids. CDR3 sequence reads: CASSITPSHTQYF. The CDR3 DNA follows: TGTGCCAGCAGCATTACCCCCTCTCATACGCAGTATTTT.

This clonotype has a count of ten or more. The chain couples TRBV4-2 to TRBJ1-2; D might be TRBD1 (6 bases). Trimming removed 4 bases from V and 2 bases from J, with 26 bases in between. In germline, CDR1 is LGHNA, CDR2 YNFKEQ. This CDR3 has 19 amino acids. The CDR3 DNA reads as TGTGCCAGCAGCCCGCAAGAGGGGACCGCGGGACAAATGAACTATGGCTACACCTTC. Protein sequence: CASSPQEGTAGQMNYGYTF.

This clonotype turned up a few times. The V and J genes are TRBV7-2 and TRBJ2-7; tentatively, D is TRBD1 (6 bases). The CDR3 covers 13 residues. Looked up from germline, CDR1 is SGHTA and CDR2 is FQGNSA. Trimming removed 5 bases at V and 5 bases at J, with 13 bases between. The CDR3, as DNA: TGTGCCAGCAGCCGACGGACAGACAACGAGCAGTACTTC. Translating it yields CASSRRTDNEQYF.

This clonotype has a count of ten or more. The chain is built from TRBV18 and TRBJ2-7; 7 bases fit TRBD1. The CDR3 contains 16 residues. Germline assignment: CDR1 KGHSH and CDR2 LQKENI. J lost 4 bases, V lost 0 bases, and 9 bases had no gene match. The DNA of the CDR3 is TGTGCCAGCTCACCACCGGCAGGGGGAAAAGGTTACGAGCAGTACTTC. The encoded protein is CASSPPAGGKGYEQYF.

This rearrangement joins TRBV18 to TRBJ1-1; no clear D. The ends were cut back, 0 bases at V and 0 bases at J, with 5 bases in the middle. The CDR3 is 14 amino acids. Germline CDR1 is KGHSH and CDR2 is LQKENI. CDR3 sequence: CASSPPGVNTEAFF. In nucleotides, the CDR3 is TGTGCCAGCTCACCACCCGGGGTGAACACTGAAGCTTTCTTT.

This clonotype was picked up many times. This chain links TRBV28 with TRBJ1-2, with D possibly matching TRBD1 (5 bases). The length of the CDR3 is 12 residues. Germline V gene sequence: CDR1 MDHEN, CDR2 SYDVKM. Trimming removed 9 bases from V and 7 bases from J, with 15 bases in between. The DNA for the CDR3 is TGTGCCAGTGGGGGAGTGGGGCTTGGCTACACCTTC. Translated: CASGGVGLGYTF.

This sequence joins TRBV20-1 and TRBJ2-1; 13 bases align to TRBD2. Germline values: CDR1 DFQATT, CDR2 SNEGSKA (reference sequence). This CDR3 spans 14 amino acids. V gave up 1 base and J gave up 8 bases; unmatched junction bases: 2. Here the CDR3 reads CSARGTSGSDEQFF. Written as DNA, the CDR3 is TGCAGTGCTAGAGGGACTAGCGGGAGCGATGAGCAGTTCTTC.

In its sample, this clonotype was seen a few times. The chain is built from TRBV27 and TRBJ2-6; D not certain. The CDR3 is 13 residues long. Trimming removed 10 bases from V and 0 bases from J, with 7 bases in between. Per germline, CDR1 MNHEY and CDR2 SMNVEV (reference sequence). The CDR3 nucleotides read TGTGCCACTCTAAGCTCTGGGGCCAACGTCCTGACTTTC. Translation: CATLSSGANVLTF.